The clone carrying this TCR beta chain was detected only a few times. CDR3 length: 12 amino acids. Germline-derived CDR1 and CDR2 are MNHEY and SMNVEV (reference sequence). Trimming cost V 2 bases and J 11 bases, with 12 bases left between them. Profiled with immunoSEQ multiplex PCR; TCRdb holds only in-frame clones, not every one. The sample carries 84,000 or so clones, more than 80% recorded once. This sample stems from a study of blood T cell repertoires in COVID-19. The sequenced sample consisted of peripheral blood. This sequence originates from a woman of 80 years or more with acute or convalescent COVID-19. The J gene is TRBJ1-1, the V gene TRBV27; possible D gene TRBD1, 5 bases. As DNA, the CDR3 is TGTGCCAGCAGTTTACCCTCACAGGCGGCTTTCTTT. It encodes CASSLPSQAAFF.